This T cell receptor (beta chain) was obtained from a study of human T cells and chemical hapten exposure. Described time point: pre-sensitization, week 0. The treatment was: therapeutic diphenylcyclopropenone sensitization with weekly scalp DPC. In its sample, this clonotype was seen a few times. TCRdb passed the RACE reads through MiXCR, listing each CDR3 protein once. The sample shows about 350,000 distinct CDR3 sequences, 5.5% of them seen only once. The CDR3 runs 15 residues. Germline values: CDR1 SGDLS, CDR2 YYNGEE. V gave up 0 bases and J gave up 4 bases, with 13 bases separating them. The material was whole blood, obtained in connection with sensitization to the hapten diphenylcyclopropenone (DPC). The V call is TRBV9, the J call TRBJ1-1, with D possibly TRBD1 on 6 matching bases. The TCR originated in a woman aged 18-35 years with alopecia areata. Some clones in this sample may be carry-over from other donors' samples. The CDR3 DNA follows: TGTGCCAGCAGCGTAGGAGGGGGGGCCGCCACTGAAGCTTTCTTT. Protein: CASSVGGGAATEAFF.